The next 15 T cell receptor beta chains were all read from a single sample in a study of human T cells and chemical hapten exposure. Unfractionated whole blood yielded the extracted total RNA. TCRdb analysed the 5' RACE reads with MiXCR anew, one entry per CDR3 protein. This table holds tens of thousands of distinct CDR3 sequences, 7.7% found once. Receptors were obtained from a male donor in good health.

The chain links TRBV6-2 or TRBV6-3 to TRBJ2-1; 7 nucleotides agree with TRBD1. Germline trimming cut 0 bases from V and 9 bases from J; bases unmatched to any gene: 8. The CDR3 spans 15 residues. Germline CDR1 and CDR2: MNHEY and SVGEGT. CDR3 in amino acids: CASSYSRGRGVEQFF. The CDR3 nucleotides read TGTGCCAGCAGTTACTCTAGGGGGCGAGGGGTTGAGCAGTTCTTC.

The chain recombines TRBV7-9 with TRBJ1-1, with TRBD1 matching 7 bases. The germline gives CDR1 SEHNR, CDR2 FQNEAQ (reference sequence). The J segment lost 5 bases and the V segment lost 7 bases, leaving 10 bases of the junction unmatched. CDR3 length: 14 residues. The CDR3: CASTPRQGGTEAFF. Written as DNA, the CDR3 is TGTGCCAGCACCCCTCGACAGGGAGGTACTGAAGCTTTCTTT.

CDR3 sequence reads: CSARDHGGETDTQYF. The CDR3 DNA is TGCAGTGCTAGAGATCACGGCGGGGAGACAGATACGCAGTATTTT. The chain combines TRBV20-1 with TRBJ2-3; D perhaps matches TRBD2 (6 bases). CDR1 is DFQATT, CDR2 SNEGSKA, per germline (reference sequence). This CDR3 contains 15 residues. Trimming removed 0 bases from V and 3 bases from J, with 13 bases in between.

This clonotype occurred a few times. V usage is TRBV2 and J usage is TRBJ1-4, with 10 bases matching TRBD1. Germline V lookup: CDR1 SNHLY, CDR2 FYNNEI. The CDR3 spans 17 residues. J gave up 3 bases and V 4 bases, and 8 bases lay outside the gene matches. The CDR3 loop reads CASSAPGQGSANEKLFF. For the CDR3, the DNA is TGTGCCAGCAGTGCCCCGGGACAGGGGTCTGCTAATGAAAAACTGTTTTTT.

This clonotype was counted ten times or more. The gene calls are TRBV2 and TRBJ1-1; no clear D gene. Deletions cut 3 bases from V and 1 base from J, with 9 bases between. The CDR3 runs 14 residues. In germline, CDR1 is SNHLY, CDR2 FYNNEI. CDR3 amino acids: CASSEIAANTEAFF. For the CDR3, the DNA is TGTGCCAGCAGTGAGATCGCAGCGAACACTGAAGCTTTCTTT. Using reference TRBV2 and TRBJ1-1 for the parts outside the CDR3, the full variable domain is EPEVTQTPSHQVTQMGQEVILRCVPISNHLYFYWYRQILGQKVEFLVSFYNNEISEKSEIFDDQFSVERPDGSNFTLKIRSTKLEDSAMYFCASSEIAANTEAFFGQGTRLTVV.

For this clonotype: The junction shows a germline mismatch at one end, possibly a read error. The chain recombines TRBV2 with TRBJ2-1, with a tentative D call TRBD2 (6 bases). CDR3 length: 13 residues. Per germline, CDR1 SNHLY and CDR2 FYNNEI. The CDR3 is CTSSVRRDNEQFF. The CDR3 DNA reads TGTACCAGCAGTGTCCGGAGGGACAATGAGCAGTTCTTC.

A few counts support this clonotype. This CDR3 is CASSPPTGAPQHF. The CDR3 coding sequence is TGTGCCAGCAGCCCACCGACAGGTGCGCCCCAGCATTTT. This chain links TRBV7-2 with TRBJ1-5; possible D gene TRBD1, 6 bases. The CDR3 runs to 13 residues. CDR1 is SGHTA, CDR2 FQGNSA, per germline. The V end lost 5 bases, the J end lost 9 bases, and 14 bases lay between the germline ends.

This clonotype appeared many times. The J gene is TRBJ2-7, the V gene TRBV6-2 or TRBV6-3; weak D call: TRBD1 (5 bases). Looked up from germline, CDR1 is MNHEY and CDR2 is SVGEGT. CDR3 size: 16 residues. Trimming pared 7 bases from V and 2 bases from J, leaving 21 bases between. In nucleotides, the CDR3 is TGTGCCAGCACCCTGACAATGAGACAGACTGCCTACGAGCAGTACTTC. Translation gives CASTLTMRQTAYEQYF.

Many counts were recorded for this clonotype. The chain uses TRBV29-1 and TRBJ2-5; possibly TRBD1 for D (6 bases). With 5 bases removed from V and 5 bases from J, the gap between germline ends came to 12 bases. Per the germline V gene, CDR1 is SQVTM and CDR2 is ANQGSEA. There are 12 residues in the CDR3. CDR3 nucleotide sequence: TGCAGCGTTCACGGGACATTGGAGACCCAGTACTTC. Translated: CSVHGTLETQYF.

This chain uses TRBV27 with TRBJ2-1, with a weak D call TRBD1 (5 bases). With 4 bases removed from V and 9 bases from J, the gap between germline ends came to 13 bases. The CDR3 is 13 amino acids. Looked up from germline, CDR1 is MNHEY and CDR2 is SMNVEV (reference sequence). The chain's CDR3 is CASSSGHHTEQFF. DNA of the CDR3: TGTGCCAGCAGTTCAGGACACCATACTGAGCAGTTCTTC.

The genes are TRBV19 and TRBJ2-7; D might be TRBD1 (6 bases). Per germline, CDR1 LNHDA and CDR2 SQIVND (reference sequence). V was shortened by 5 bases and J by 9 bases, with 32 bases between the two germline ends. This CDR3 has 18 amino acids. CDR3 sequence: CASSPQISGQPRGLWQYF. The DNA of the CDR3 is TGTGCCAGTAGTCCGCAAATCTCCGGCCAGCCCAGGGGTTTGTGGCAGTACTTC.

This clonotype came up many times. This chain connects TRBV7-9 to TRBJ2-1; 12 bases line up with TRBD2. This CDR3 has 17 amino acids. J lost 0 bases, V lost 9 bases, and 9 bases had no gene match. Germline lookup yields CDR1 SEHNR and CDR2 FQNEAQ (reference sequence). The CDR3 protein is CASMGLAGEPSYNEQFF. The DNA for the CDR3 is TGTGCCAGTATGGGACTAGCGGGTGAACCCTCCTACAATGAGCAGTTCTTC. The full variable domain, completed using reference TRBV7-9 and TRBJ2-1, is DTGVSQNPRHKITKRGQNVTFRCDPISEHNRLYWYRQTLGQGPEFLTYFQNEAQLEKSRLLSDRFSAERPKGSFSTLEIQRTEQGDSAMYLCASMGLAGEPSYNEQFFGPGTRLTVL.

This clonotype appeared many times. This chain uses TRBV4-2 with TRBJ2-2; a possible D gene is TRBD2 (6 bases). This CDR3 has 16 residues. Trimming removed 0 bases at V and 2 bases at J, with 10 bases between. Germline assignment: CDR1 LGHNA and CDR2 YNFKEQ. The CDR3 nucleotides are TGTGCCAGCAGCCAAGATCTAGCGACAAACACCGGGGAGCTGTTTTTT. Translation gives CASSQDLATNTGELFF.

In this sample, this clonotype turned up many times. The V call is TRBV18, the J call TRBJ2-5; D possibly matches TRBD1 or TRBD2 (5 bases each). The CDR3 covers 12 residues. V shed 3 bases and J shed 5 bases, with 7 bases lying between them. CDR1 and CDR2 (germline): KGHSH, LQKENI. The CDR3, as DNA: TGTGCCAGCTCACCGGGGGAGGAGACCCAGTACTTC. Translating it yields CASSPGEETQYF.

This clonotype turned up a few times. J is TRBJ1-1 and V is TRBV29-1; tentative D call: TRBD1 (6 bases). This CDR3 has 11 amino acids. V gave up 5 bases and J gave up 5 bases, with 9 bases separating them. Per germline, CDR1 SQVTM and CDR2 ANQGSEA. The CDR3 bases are TGCAGCGTTCACAGGGAAACTGAAGCTTTCTTT. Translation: CSVHRETEAFF.